This passage covers 20 T cell receptor beta chains from one sample sequenced in a study of stem cell transplantation in POMP-related autoinflammatory disease. Method: immunoSEQ multiplex PCR; TCRdb's copy keeps in-frame clones and lacks some. The table shows around 10,000 clones, with around 79% occurring only once. This specimen was CD4+ T cells from PBMCs, taken after stem cell transplantation. These receptor sequences come from a human patient with POMP-related autoinflammation and immune dysregulation (PRAID). Some T cells may be provided by the graft donor.

In this sample, this clone turned up once. The chain employs TRBV10-3 and TRBJ2-7; D is unresolved. V was cut by 10 bases and J by 3 bases, with 13 bases left in between. The CDR3 consists of 12 residues. Germline V gene data show CDR1 as ENHRY and CDR2 as SYGVKD. CDR3 sequence (DNA): TGTGCCACCACTTCTAACAGCTACGAGCAGTACTTC. This codes for CATTSNSYEQYF.

The chain carries TRBV6-5 and TRBJ2-1; no reliable D call. Per germline, CDR1 MNHEY and CDR2 SVGAGI. Trimming cost V 2 bases and J 10 bases, with 12 bases left between them. This CDR3 has 13 amino acids. The CDR3, as DNA: TGTGCCAGCAGTTACAGGCTCTCTGGAGAGCAGTTCTTC. This encodes CASSYRLSGEQFF.

The genes are TRBV19 and TRBJ1-5, with D hard to call. This CDR3 has 15 residues. The germline V and J ends were trimmed by 9 bases and 4 bases, with 19 bases remaining between them. Germline V gene data show CDR1 as LNHDA and CDR2 as SQIVND (reference sequence). The DNA of the CDR3 is TGTGCCAGCGGCGCTCCCCCAGGCGTTAATCAGCCCCAGCATTTT. Its protein is CASGAPPGVNQPQHF. Full variable domain (rest looked up from reference TRBV19 and TRBJ1-5): DGGITQSPKYLFRKEGQNVTLSCEQNLNHDAMYWYRQDPGQGLRLIYYSQIVNDFQKGDIAEGYSVSREKKESFPLTVTSAQKNPTAFYLCASGAPPGVNQPQHFGDGTRLSIL.

J is TRBJ1-3 and V is TRBV27; perhaps TRBD1 as D (6 bases). V lost 6 bases and J lost 0, with 15 bases in between. Germline values: CDR1 MNHEY, CDR2 SMNVEV (reference sequence). This CDR3 is built from 16 residues. CDR3 coding DNA: TGTGCCAGCAGAGAGGGGGGGGCGTTCTCTGGAAACACCATATATTTT. Protein: CASREGGAFSGNTIYF.

The V and J genes are TRBV19 and TRBJ2-7, with TRBD2 identical over 9 bases. The CDR3 consists of 14 residues. Germline-derived CDR1 and CDR2 are LNHDA and SQIVND (reference sequence). J gave up 3 bases and V 8 bases, and 8 bases lay outside the gene matches. The CDR3 DNA follows: TGTGCCAGTCGAGGGCGGGAGGGCCGCTACGAGCAGTACTTC. It translates to CASRGREGRYEQYF.

V and J are TRBV27 and TRBJ1-4; TRBD1 agrees at 7 bases. Trimming cost V 3 bases and J 0 bases; bases outside gene matches: 4. The V gene's germline CDR1 is MNHEY and CDR2 SMNVEV (reference sequence). CDR3 length: 16 residues. CDR3 bases: TGTGCCAGCAGTTTGGGGACAGATTCAACTAATGAAAAACTGTTTTTT. This encodes CASSLGTDSTNEKLFF.

The J gene is TRBJ2-7, the V gene TRBV6-5; the match to TRBD2 covers 9 bases. Germline V gene data show CDR1 as MNHEY and CDR2 as SVGAGI. The CDR3 is 14 residues long. The junction had 6 bases not matched to a gene; V was cut back by 7 bases and J by 2 bases. CDR3 coding DNA: TGTGCCAGCACCCGGCGGGAGGGGGCCTACGAGCAGTACTTC. It translates to CASTRREGAYEQYF.

This rearrangement joins TRBV5-8 to TRBJ1-4; the D gene is possibly TRBD1 (5 bases). In germline, CDR1 is SGHTS, CDR2 YDEGEE. The V end was cut by 1 base, the J end by 7 bases, with 11 bases between. The CDR3 consists of 14 residues. CDR3 nucleotide sequence: TGTGCCAGCAGCTTGTGGGGGACGGGTGAAAAACTGTTTTTT. Its protein is CASSLWGTGEKLFF.

V is TRBV28 and J is TRBJ2-7; 7 nucleotides match TRBD1. This CDR3 spans 14 amino acids. V trimming: 5 bases; J trimming: 5 bases; junction bases outside the gene matches: 9. Per germline, CDR1 MDHEN and CDR2 SYDVKM. CDR3 protein: CASSPPTGTNEQYF. The CDR3 DNA reads as TGTGCCAGCAGTCCCCCGACAGGGACCAACGAGCAGTACTTC.

The chain has TRBV4-1 and TRBJ1-5; D is unclear. Germline CDR1 MGHRA, CDR2 YSYEKL. Trimming pared 0 bases from V and 0 bases from J, leaving 24 bases between. The CDR3 totals 21 residues. The CDR3: CASSQEDSSGIGVYSNQPQHF. The CDR3 DNA is TGCGCCAGCAGCCAAGAAGATTCCTCGGGGATTGGGGTATATAGCAATCAGCCCCAGCATTTT.

The rearrangement joins TRBV6-6 to TRBJ2-7; D is unresolved. Trimming took 6 bases from V and 8 from J, leaving 14 bases between them. The CDR3 length is 12 residues. CDR1 is MNHNY and CDR2 is SVGAGI in the germline V gene (reference sequence). The CDR3 DNA follows: TGTGCCAGCAGCCCCCCCCAGGCCCAGCAGTACTTC. The encoded protein is CASSPPQAQQYF.

The V and J genes are TRBV19 and TRBJ2-4, with 8 bases fitting TRBD2. This CDR3 has 17 amino acids. Germline assignment: CDR1 LNHDA and CDR2 SQIVND (reference sequence). The V gene end was trimmed by 1 base and the J gene end by 3 bases; junction bases not matched to a gene: 8. The CDR3 sequence is CASSIAGGLGGKNIQYF. Written as DNA, the CDR3 is TGTGCCAGTAGTATAGCCGGGGGACTAGGTGGCAAAAACATTCAGTACTTC.

V usage is TRBV24-1 and J usage is TRBJ2-2; 14 bases are shared with TRBD2. Unmatched junction bases numbered 11, after V lost 3 bases and J lost 6 bases. CDR1 and CDR2 (germline): KGHDR, SFDVKD. CDR3 size: 19 residues. CDR3 sequence (DNA): TGTGCCACCAGTGATACCTGGGGACTAGCGGGAGTAGGGCCCGGGGAGCTGTTTTTT. It codes for CATSDTWGLAGVGPGELFF.

The chain uses TRBV14 and TRBJ1-1, with D maybe TRBD1 (6 bases). In germline, CDR1 is SGHDN, CDR2 FVKESK. V gave up 3 bases and J gave up 5 bases, with 19 bases separating them. The CDR3 sequence is 16 residues long. The CDR3 DNA is TGTGCCAGCAGCCACCCCCGGTGGGGGGCGCAGACTGAAGCTTTCTTT. Protein product: CASSHPRWGAQTEAFF.

The rearrangement joins TRBV11-3 to TRBJ2-2, with D perhaps TRBD2 (5 bases). From germline, CDR1 is SGHNT and CDR2 YENEEA. Trimming took off 1 base at V and 6 bases at J, with 12 bases between the two ends. The CDR3 has 15 amino acids. CDR3 protein: CASSLGLARAGELFF. For the CDR3, the DNA is TGTGCCAGCAGCTTAGGTCTAGCTAGGGCCGGGGAGCTGTTTTTT.

This clone was observed a single time. The rearrangement uses TRBV9 and TRBJ1-1; 12 nucleotides agree with TRBD1. The length of the CDR3 is 17 residues. Germline V gene sequence: CDR1 SGDLS, CDR2 YYNGEE. V shed 3 bases, J shed 1 base, and the junction held 7 bases outside the gene matches. The CDR3 nucleotides read TGTGCCAGCAGCGCGTCCCGGGACAGGGGGCGGAACACTGAAGCTTTCTTT. Translating it yields CASSASRDRGRNTEAFF.

The chain carries TRBV27 and TRBJ2-1, with D tentatively TRBD1 or TRBD2 (5 bases each). The CDR3 sequence is 17 residues long. CDR1 is MNHEY, CDR2 SMNVEV, per germline (reference sequence). Trimming removed 2 bases from V and 0 bases from J, with 14 bases in between. CDR3 sequence: CASSLQFGGNSYNEQFF. The CDR3, as DNA: TGTGCCAGCAGTTTACAGTTTGGGGGTAACTCCTACAATGAGCAGTTCTTC.

The CDR3 bases are TGCGCCAGCAGCCAAACTAGTAGGAGGACAGATACGCAGTATTTT. As protein: CASSQTSRRTDTQYF. The rearrangement uses TRBV4-1 and TRBJ2-3, with D possibly TRBD2 on 5 matching bases. This CDR3 contains 15 residues. The germline V gene has CDR1 MGHRA and CDR2 YSYEKL. V lost 2 bases to trimming and J lost 3 bases, with 12 bases between them.

The rearrangement joins TRBV18 to TRBJ2-7, with 7 positions matching TRBD1. J lost 5 bases, V lost 3 bases, and 4 bases had no gene match. This CDR3 region has 13 residues. The germline V gene has CDR1 KGHSH and CDR2 LQKENI. CDR3 nucleotide sequence: TGTGCCAGCTCACCGGGACAGATAAACGAGCAGTACTTC. Protein: CASSPGQINEQYF.

The chain combines TRBV29-1 with TRBJ1-2, with 8 bases that match TRBD1. Germline CDR1 reads SQVTM; CDR2 reads ANQGSEA. J gave up 2 bases and V 4 bases, and 9 bases lay outside the gene matches. This CDR3 comprises 15 residues. Written as DNA, the CDR3 is TGCAGCGTTGCCGGGACAGGCAGTCAGAACTATGGCTACACCTTC. It codes for CSVAGTGSQNYGYTF.